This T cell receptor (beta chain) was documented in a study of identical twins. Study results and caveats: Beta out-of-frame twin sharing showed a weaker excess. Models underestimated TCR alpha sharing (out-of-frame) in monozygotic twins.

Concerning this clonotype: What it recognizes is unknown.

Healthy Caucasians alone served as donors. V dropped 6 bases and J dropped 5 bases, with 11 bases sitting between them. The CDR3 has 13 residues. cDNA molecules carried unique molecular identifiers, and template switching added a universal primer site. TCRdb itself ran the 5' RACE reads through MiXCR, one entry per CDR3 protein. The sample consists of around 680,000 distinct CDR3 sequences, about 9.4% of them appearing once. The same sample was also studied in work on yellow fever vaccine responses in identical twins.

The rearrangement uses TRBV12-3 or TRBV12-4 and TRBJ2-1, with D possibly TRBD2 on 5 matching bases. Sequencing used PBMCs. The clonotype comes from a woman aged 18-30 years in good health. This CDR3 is CASRPGLNNEQFF. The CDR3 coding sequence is TGTGCCAGCAGACCAGGACTGAACAATGAGCAGTTCTTC.